Following are 3 T cell receptor beta chains from one sample sequenced in a study of T cell responses to AZD1222 COVID-19 vaccine. The protocol was immunoSEQ multiplex PCR, while the TCRdb copy is restricted to in-frame clones and leaves out a portion. The table records about 180,000 clones, around nine tenths of them present only once. The sequencing used peripheral blood, collected 28 days after the second AZD1222 dose. The receptors here all came from an adult who received the AZD1222 COVID-19 vaccine.

The chain combines TRBV29-1 with TRBJ2-1, with 7 nucleotides matching TRBD1. Germline V lookup: CDR1 SQVTM, CDR2 ANQGSEA. V was pared by 8 bases and J by 0 bases, with 4 bases of the junction left unmatched. The CDR3 is made up of 13 amino acids. CDR3 nucleotide sequence: TGCAGCATGGGACAGAGCTCCTACAATGAGCAGTTCTTC. Its translation is CSMGQSSYNEQFF.

This chain links TRBV28 with TRBJ1-5; D perhaps matches TRBD1 (5 bases). The CDR3 is 14 residues long. Deletions cut 6 bases from V and 2 bases from J, with 11 bases between. The germline V gene has CDR1 MDHEN and CDR2 SYDVKM. The CDR3 loop is CASRPGSGNQPQHF. CDR3 coding DNA: TGTGCCAGCAGGCCAGGGTCGGGCAATCAGCCCCAGCATTTT.

This clone has just one count. The V call is TRBV27, the J call TRBJ2-5; 11 bases are shared with TRBD2. The CDR3 is 15 amino acids. Germline CDR1 is MNHEY and CDR2 is SMNVEV (reference sequence). With V trimmed by 6 bases and J by 3 bases, 6 bases remained unmatched. The CDR3 DNA reads as TGTGCCAGCAGCTCACCGACTAGCGGGGAAGAGACCCAGTACTTC. Amino acid sequence: CASSSPTSGEETQYF.